This T cell receptor beta chain comes out of a study of cytomegalovirus exposure and HLA in healthy donors. Whole-study findings and limits: An analysis was carried out at a later point. It showed that HLA-associated TCR beta chains were more clonally expanded than equally common non-associated chains. Indistinguishable V segments, including TRBV6-2 and TRBV6-3, were excluded. It was reported in a later analysis that an Asian-associated ancestry cluster showed fewer N-insertions than the approximately 670-donor mean.

PCR was performed using 60 Vbeta and 13 Jbeta primers. Using immunoSEQ multiplex PCR, the repertoire was profiled, and TCRdb retains in-frame clones only, with some absent. The sample has under 250,000 clones, about four fifths seen once. In the case of this clone: Its target is not known.

The donors were healthy bone marrow donors. Germline CDR1 and CDR2: ENHRY and SYGVKD. After removal of 2 bases from V and 5 bases from J, the junction contained 2 bases not matched to a gene. This CDR3 is 14 amino acids long. Sequencing was performed on PBMCs. This receptor was obtained from a woman between 50 and 59 years old in good health and CMV-seropositive. This chain uses TRBV10-3 with TRBJ2-1; 8 bases are shared with TRBD1. CDR3 DNA: TGTGCCATCAGTGAGACGGGACAGGACAATGAGCAGTTCTTC. Residues: CAISETGQDNEQFF.